These 7 T cell receptor beta chains share one sample of origin, sequenced in a study of shared clonotypes between healthy human individuals. Method: immunoSEQ multiplex PCR; TCRdb's copy keeps in-frame clones and lacks some. In the table there are some 1,100,000 clones, approximately 78% of which are singletons. The specimen was memory CD4+ T cells from PBMCs. Indicated subset: CD45RA-negative fraction. The receptors come from a man aged 18 to 35 in good health. Some clones in this sample may be carry-over from other donors' samples.

In its sample, this clone was seen once. The V gene is TRBV28, the J gene TRBJ2-1, with TRBD1 matching 7 bases. With V trimmed by 6 bases and J by 6 bases, 5 bases remained unmatched. Germline CDR1 reads MDHEN; CDR2 reads SYDVKM. The CDR3 has 13 residues. DNA for the CDR3: TGTGCCAGCAGGGCCAGGGGGAGCAATGAGCAGTTCTTC. Translating gives CASRARGSNEQFF.

Regarding this clone: Additional DNA sequences in this sample encode the identical CDR3. The V call is TRBV27, the J call TRBJ2-7; 10 bases map to TRBD2. Trimming took 8 bases from V and 0 from J; bases not matched to a gene: 1. CDR1 is MNHEY, CDR2 SMNVEV, per germline (reference sequence). The CDR3 has 13 amino acids. CDR3 nucleotides: TGTGCCAGCCGACTAGCGGGCTCCTACGAGCAGTACTTC. Amino acids: CASRLAGSYEQYF.

As regards this clone: This clone may be a read error of a much larger clone one base away. CDR3: CASAQGNQETQYF. The CDR3 DNA reads as TGTGCCAGCGCACAGGGAAACCAAGAGACCCAGTACTTC. This chain links TRBV2 with TRBJ2-5; D might be TRBD1 (6 bases). This CDR3 is built from 13 residues. V shed 8 bases and J shed 0 bases, with 10 bases lying between them. In germline, CDR1 is SNHLY, CDR2 FYNNEI.

The DNA of the CDR3 is TGCGCCAGCAGCTTGATAACTAGTACCAATGAGCAGTTCTTC. It is translated as CASSLITSTNEQFF. The chain employs TRBV5-1 and TRBJ2-1, with TRBD2 as a possible D gene (5 bases). From germline, CDR1 is SGHRS and CDR2 YFSETQ. The CDR3 extends over 14 amino acids. The V gene lost 1 base and the J gene lost 6 bases, with 11 bases spanning the gap. The full variable domain, in which reference TRBV5-1 and TRBJ2-1 provide the parts outside the CDR3, is KAGVTQTPRYLIKTRGQQVTLSCSPISGHRSVSWYQQTPGQGLQFLFEYFSETQRNKGNFPGRFSGRQFSNSRSEMNVSTLELGDSALYLCASSLITSTNEQFFGPGTRLTVL.

This chain uses TRBV5-1 with TRBJ2-1, with D maybe TRBD2 (5 bases). V was clipped by 0 bases and J by 2 bases, with 12 bases between them. CDR1 and CDR2 (germline): SGHRS, YFSETQ. The CDR3 extends over 16 amino acids. CDR3 DNA: TGCGCCAGCAGCTTGGATCCGGGGATTACCTACAATGAGCAGTTCTTC. Its protein is CASSLDPGITYNEQFF. The whole variable domain, remainder taken from reference TRBV5-1 and TRBJ2-1, is KAGVTQTPRYLIKTRGQQVTLSCSPISGHRSVSWYQQTPGQGLQFLFEYFSETQRNKGNFPGRFSGRQFSNSRSEMNVSTLELGDSALYLCASSLDPGITYNEQFFGPGTRLTVL.

J is TRBJ2-7 and V is TRBV10-3; 12 bases agree with TRBD1. CDR1 is ENHRY and CDR2 is SYGVKD in the germline V gene. The CDR3 is 15 amino acids. J lost 5 bases, V lost 6 bases, and 8 bases had no gene match. The CDR3 loop is CAIRAGTGGNNEQYF. CDR3 DNA sequence: TGTGCCATCAGGGCCGGGACAGGGGGCAACAACGAGCAGTACTTC.

The chain joins TRBV9 to TRBJ2-1, with D hard to call. The V end was cut by 0 bases, the J end by 7 bases, with 5 bases between. This CDR3 is 12 amino acids long. CDR1 is SGDLS, CDR2 YYNGEE, per germline. CDR3 in amino acids: CASSVEVNEQFF. The DNA for the CDR3 is TGTGCCAGCAGCGTAGAAGTGAATGAGCAGTTCTTC.